Each of the 3 T cell receptor beta chains below was sequenced from the same sample in a study of beta chain features in type 1 diabetes. Sequencing targeted expressed TCRB transcripts, as all isolated RNA had been reverse transcribed. Measured with immunoSEQ multiplex PCR; TCRdb has only the in-frame clones, and not every one. Of 30,000 to 45,000 clones detected, roughly 64% appear once; the ten largest clones hold 2%. The sample was Tregs from blood. Receptors were obtained from a woman under 40 in good health.

The genes are TRBV7-6 and TRBJ1-2; weak D call: TRBD1 (5 bases). The V end was cut by 1 base, the J end by 4 bases, with 10 bases between. This CDR3 is built from 14 residues. Germline CDR1 reads SGHVS; CDR2 reads FNYEAQ. The CDR3 coding sequence is TGTGCCAGCAGCTTAGTACCCGGGGGCTATGGCTACACCTTC. This translates into CASSLVPGGYGYTF.

The chain couples TRBV5-1 to TRBJ2-3; D not certain. Trimming stripped 4 bases from V and 6 bases from J, with 15 bases between. The CDR3 covers 14 residues. Germline V gene sequence: CDR1 SGHRS, CDR2 YFSETQ. The CDR3 region has the DNA TGCGCCAGCAGCCCCGGTTCGGTCGGTGATACGCAGTATTTT. It translates to CASSPGSVGDTQYF.

This clone was picked up a small number of times. The chain joins TRBV7-9 to TRBJ2-1; 7 bases match TRBD2. This CDR3 has 15 amino acids. The V segment lost 5 bases and the J segment 4 bases; nucleotides outside the gene matches: 8. Germline V gene data show CDR1 as SEHNR and CDR2 as FQNEAQ (reference sequence). For the CDR3, the DNA is TGTGCCAGCAGCCCAACGGGAGGCCCTTACAATGAGCAGTTCTTC. It encodes CASSPTGGPYNEQFF. Together with reference TRBV7-9 and TRBJ2-1, the CDR3 gives the full variable domain: DTGVSQNPRHKITKRGQNVTFRCDPISEHNRLYWYRQTLGQGPEFLTYFQNEAQLEKSRLLSDRFSAERPKGSFSTLEIQRTEQGDSAMYLCASSPTGGPYNEQFFGPGTRLTVL.